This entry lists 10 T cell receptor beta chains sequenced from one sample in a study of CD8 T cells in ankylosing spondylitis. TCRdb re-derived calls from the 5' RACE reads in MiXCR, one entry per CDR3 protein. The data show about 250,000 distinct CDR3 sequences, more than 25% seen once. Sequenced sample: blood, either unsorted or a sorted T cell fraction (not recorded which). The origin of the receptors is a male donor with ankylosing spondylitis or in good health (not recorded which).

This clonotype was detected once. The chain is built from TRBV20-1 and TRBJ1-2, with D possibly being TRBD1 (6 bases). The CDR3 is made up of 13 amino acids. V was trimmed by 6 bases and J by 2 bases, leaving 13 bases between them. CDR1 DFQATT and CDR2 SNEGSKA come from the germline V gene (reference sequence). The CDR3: CSATGGTNYGYTF. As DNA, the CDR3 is TGCAGTGCGACCGGGGGCACCAACTATGGCTACACCTTC.

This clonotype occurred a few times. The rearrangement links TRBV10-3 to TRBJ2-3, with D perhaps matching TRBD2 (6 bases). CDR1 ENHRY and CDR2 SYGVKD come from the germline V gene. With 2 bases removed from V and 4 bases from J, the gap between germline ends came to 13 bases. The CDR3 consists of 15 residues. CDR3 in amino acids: CAISEGSGESDTQYF. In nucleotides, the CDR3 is TGTGCCATCAGTGAGGGGTCGGGGGAGTCAGATACGCAGTATTTT.

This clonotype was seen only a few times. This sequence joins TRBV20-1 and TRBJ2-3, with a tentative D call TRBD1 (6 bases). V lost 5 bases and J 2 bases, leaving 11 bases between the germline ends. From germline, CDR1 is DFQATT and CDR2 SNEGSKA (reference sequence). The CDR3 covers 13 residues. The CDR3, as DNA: TGCAGTGCTCCGGACAGTAACACAGATACGCAGTATTTT. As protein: CSAPDSNTDTQYF.

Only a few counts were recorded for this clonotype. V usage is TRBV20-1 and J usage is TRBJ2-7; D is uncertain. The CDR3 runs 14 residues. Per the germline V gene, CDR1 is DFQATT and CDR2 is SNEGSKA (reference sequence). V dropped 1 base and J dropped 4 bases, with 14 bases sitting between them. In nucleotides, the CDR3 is TGCAGTGCTAGAGGTCCTCACACCAAATACGAGCAGTACTTC. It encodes CSARGPHTKYEQYF.

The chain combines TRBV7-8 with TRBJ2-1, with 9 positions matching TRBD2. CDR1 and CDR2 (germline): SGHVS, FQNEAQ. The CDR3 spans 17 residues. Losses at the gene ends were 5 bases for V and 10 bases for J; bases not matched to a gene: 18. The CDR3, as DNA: TGTGCCAGCAGCGTTACACCTTTAGGGACTAGCTCCTACGAGCAGTTCTTC. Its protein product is CASSVTPLGTSSYEQFF.

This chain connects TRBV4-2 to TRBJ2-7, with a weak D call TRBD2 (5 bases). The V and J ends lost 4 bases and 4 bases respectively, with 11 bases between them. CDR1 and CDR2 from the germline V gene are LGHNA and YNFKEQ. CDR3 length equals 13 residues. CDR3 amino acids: CASSPSTGYEQYF. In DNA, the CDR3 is TGTGCCAGCAGCCCCTCAACGGGATACGAGCAGTACTTC.

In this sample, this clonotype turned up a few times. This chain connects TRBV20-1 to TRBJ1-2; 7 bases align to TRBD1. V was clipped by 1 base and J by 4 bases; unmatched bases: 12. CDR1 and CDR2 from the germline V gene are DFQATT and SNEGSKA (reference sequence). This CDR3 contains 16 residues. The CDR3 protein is CSARVAAGGQGYGYTF. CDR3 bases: TGCAGTGCTAGAGTCGCGGCAGGGGGTCAGGGCTATGGCTACACCTTC.

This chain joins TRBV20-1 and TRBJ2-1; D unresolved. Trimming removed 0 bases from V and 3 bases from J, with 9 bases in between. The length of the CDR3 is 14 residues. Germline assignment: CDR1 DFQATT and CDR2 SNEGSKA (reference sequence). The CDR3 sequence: CSARDGAIYNEQFF. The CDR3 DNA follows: TGCAGTGCTAGAGATGGAGCTATCTACAATGAGCAGTTCTTC.

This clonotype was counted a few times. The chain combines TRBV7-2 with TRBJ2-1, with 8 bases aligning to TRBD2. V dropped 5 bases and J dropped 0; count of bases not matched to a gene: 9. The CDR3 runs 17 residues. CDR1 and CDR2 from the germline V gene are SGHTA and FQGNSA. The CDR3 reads CASSPGSGVSSYNEQFF. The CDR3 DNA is TGTGCCAGCAGCCCAGGTAGCGGGGTCAGCTCCTACAATGAGCAGTTCTTC.

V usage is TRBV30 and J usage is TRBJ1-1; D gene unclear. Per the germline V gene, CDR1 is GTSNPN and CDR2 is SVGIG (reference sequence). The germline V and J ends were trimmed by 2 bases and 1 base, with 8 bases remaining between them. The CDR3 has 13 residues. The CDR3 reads CAWSPQPNTEAFF. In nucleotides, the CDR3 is TGTGCCTGGAGTCCTCAGCCGAACACTGAAGCTTTCTTT.